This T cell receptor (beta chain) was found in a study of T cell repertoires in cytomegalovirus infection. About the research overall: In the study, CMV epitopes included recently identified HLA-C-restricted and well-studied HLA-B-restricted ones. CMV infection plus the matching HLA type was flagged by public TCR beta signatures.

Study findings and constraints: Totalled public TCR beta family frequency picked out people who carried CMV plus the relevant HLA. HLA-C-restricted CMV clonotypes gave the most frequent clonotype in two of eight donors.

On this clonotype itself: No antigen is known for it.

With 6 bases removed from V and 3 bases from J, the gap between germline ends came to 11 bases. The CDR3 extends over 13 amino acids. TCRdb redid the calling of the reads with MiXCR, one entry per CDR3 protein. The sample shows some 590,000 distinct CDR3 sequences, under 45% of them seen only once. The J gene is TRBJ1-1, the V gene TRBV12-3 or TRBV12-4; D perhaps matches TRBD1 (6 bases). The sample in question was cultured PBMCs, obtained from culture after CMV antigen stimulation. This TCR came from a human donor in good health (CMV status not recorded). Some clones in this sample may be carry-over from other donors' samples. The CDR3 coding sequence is TGTGCCAGCAGGTACAGGGAGGACACTGAAGCTTTCTTT. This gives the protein CASRYREDTEAFF.